The following is a T cell receptor beta chain sequence with its context. V was shortened by 2 bases and J by 3 bases, with 23 bases between the two germline ends. Germline CDR1 SNHLY, CDR2 FYNNEI. This CDR3 region has 20 residues. This entry belongs to a study of technical replicates of blood from four donors. This table comes from immunoSEQ multiplex PCR, and its TCRdb copy is limited to in-frame clones, with some not included. This sample has roughly 80,000 clones; 93% occur once, and the top ten carry roughly 0.26%. The sequence was obtained from a human donor in good health. This chain links TRBV2 with TRBJ2-6; D is perhaps TRBD2 (5 bases). Sequencing input: T cells isolated from PBMCs. DNA of the CDR3: TGTGCCAGCAGTGAAACGATGGATTCCGGGGTTTCTGGTGGGGCCAACGTCCTGACTTTC. It translates to CASSETMDSGVSGGANVLTF.